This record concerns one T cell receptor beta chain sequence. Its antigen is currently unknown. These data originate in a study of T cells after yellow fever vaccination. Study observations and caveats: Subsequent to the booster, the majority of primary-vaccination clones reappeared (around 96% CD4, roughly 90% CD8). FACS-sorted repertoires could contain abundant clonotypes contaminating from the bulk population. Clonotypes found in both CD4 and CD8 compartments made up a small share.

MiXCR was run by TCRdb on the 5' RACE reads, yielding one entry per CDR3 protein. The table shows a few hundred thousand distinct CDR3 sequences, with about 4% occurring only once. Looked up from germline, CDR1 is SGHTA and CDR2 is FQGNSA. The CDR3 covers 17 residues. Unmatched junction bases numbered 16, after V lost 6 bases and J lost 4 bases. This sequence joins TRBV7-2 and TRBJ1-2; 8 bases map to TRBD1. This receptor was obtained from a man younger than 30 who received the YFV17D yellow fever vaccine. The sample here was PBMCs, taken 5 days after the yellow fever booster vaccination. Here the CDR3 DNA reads TGTGCCAGCAGTTCTCCGGGACAGGTAGAGCTTAGCTATGGCTACACCTTC. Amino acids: CASSSPGQVELSYGYTF.